This TCR beta chain is from a study of control samples from healthy donors and cancer patients. This CDR3 comprises 14 residues. Losses at the gene ends were 3 bases for V and 6 bases for J; bases not matched to a gene: 1. The germline V gene has CDR1 MNHEY and CDR2 SMNVEV (reference sequence). Data came from immunoSEQ multiplex PCR; TCRdb stores just in-frame clones and leaves some out. The repertoire holds almost 90,000 clones, with around 85% as singletons. Sample: blood. This sequence originates from a middle-aged woman in good health. The chain couples TRBV27 to TRBJ2-2, with TRBD1 matching over 10 bases. CDR3 in DNA: TGTGCCAGCAGTTTGACAGGGGGCGCCGGGGAGCTGTTTTTT. Protein sequence: CASSLTGGAGELFF.